A selection of T cell receptor beta chains follows, all from one sample in a study of cytomegalovirus exposure and HLA in healthy donors. Assay: immunoSEQ multiplex PCR; the TCRdb copy retains only in-frame clones and omits some. The table records about 360,000 clones, 86% of them present only once. The sequenced sample was PBMCs. The receptor source for this set is a woman younger than 30 in good health and CMV-seronegative. The CDR3 runs from the conserved cysteine through the conserved F or W. Each record gives: D gene, V gene, clone size, J gene, CDR3 DNA, CDR3 protein. A D gene is named only where the DNA matches it firmly. The size of a clone is reported for some rows only, either as once, few or many, or as a class for expanded clones.

NA	TRBV5-1	NA	TRBJ1-1	TGCGCCAGCAGCTTGGTAGAGGGTTACACTGAAGCTTTCTTT	CASSLVEGYTEAFF
TRBD2	TRBV2	NA	TRBJ2-5	TGTGCCAGCAGCAACCTAGCGGACTTCCAAGAGACCCAGTACTTC	CASSNLADFQETQYF
NA	TRBV10-3	NA	TRBJ1-5	TGTGCCTCAAACAGGGATAAAGGGCAGCCCCAGCATTTT	CASNRDKGQPQHF
TRBD1	TRBV7-2	NA	TRBJ2-1	TGTGCCAGCAGCCCAGTTCCGGGACAGGGGGCTGCCTACAATGAGCAGTTCTTC	CASSPVPGQGAAYNEQFF
TRBD2	TRBV19	NA	TRBJ2-7	TGTGCCAGTAGTCCCGGACTAGCGGGGACCGAGCAGTACTTC	CASSPGLAGTEQYF
NA	TRBV28	NA	TRBJ1-5	TGTGCCAGCAGTTTATTAACAGCTACTCATAGCAATCAGCCCCAGCATTTT	CASSLLTATHSNQPQHF
NA	TRBV2	NA	TRBJ1-2	TGTGCCAGCAGCGTACCGGGATATAATTACAATGGCTACACCTTC	CASSVPGYNYNGYTF
NA	TRBV9	NA	TRBJ2-2	TGTGCCAGCGCCAGACCCGGGGGGAACACCGGGGAGCTGTTTTTT	CASARPGGNTGELFF
NA	TRBV6-1	NA	TRBJ2-3	TGTGCCAGCAGACCCACAGGAGCGATCACAGATACGCAGTATTTT	CASRPTGAITDTQYF
TRBD2	TRBV10-2	once	TRBJ2-7	TGCGCCAGCAGCAAATTCCACCAAGCGGCGGGAGTCCTCTACGAGCAGTACTTC	CASSKFHQAAGVLYEQYF
NA	TRBV18	NA	TRBJ2-4	TGTGCCAGCTCACCAGAGGGAGGCAAAAACATTCAGTACTTC	CASSPEGGKNIQYF
TRBD2	TRBV2	once	TRBJ2-3	TGTGCCAGCATCGAAGTAGCGGGGTTCACAGATACGCAGTATTTT	CASIEVAGFTDTQYF
NA	TRBV5-1	NA	TRBJ1-2	TGCGCCAGCAGCTTGAGTACCGAAGTCGGGTTCTATGGCTACACCTTC	CASSLSTEVGFYGYTF
NA	TRBV2	NA	TRBJ1-5	TGTGCCAGCAGTCCTTCCCGGGGGTTCAATCAGCCCCAGCATTTT	CASSPSRGFNQPQHF
NA	TRBV7-9	NA	TRBJ1-4	TGTGCCAGCAGCTTAGGGGCCAACGAGAAGTTTTTT	CASSLGANEKFF
TRBD2	TRBV28	NA	TRBJ2-3	TGTGCCAGCAGTTCGGCTAGCGGGGCTACAGATACGCAGTATTTT	CASSSASGATDTQYF
TRBD2	TRBV14	NA	TRBJ2-7	TGTGCCAGCAGCCTACGGGTAGCGGGGGAAGAGCAGTACTTC	CASSLRVAGEEQYF
TRBD2	TRBV5-4	NA	TRBJ2-3	TGTGCCAGCATCCCTGAACCGGGACTAGTCACAGATACGCAGTATTTT	CASIPEPGLVTDTQYF
NA	TRBV10-2	NA	TRBJ2-7	TGCGCCAGCAGTTCACCCTGGAGTAGCGGACGATCCTACGAGCAGTACTTC	CASSSPWSSGRSYEQYF
NA	TRBV11-3	NA	TRBJ2-6	TGTGCCAGCAGCCCCCGGTCCTCGGGGGCCAACGTCCTGACTTTC	CASSPRSSGANVLTF
NA	TRBV5-1	NA	TRBJ2-2	TGCGCCAGCCTGGGCGGGACGAACACCGGGGAGCTGTTTTTT	CASLGGTNTGELFF
TRBD1	TRBV6-1	NA	TRBJ1-4	TGTGCCAGCAGTACTCCGGGACAGGCTAATGAAAAACTGTTTTTT	CASSTPGQANEKLFF
TRBD1	TRBV5-4	NA	TRBJ2-7	TGTGCCAGCAGCAAAGTGACACGTTCAGGGGGAACCTACGAGCAGTACTTC	CASSKVTRSGGTYEQYF
TRBD1	TRBV5-5	NA	TRBJ1-4	TGTGCCAGCAGCTTGGAAAGGGACAGTCTTAATGAAAAACTGTTTTTT	CASSLERDSLNEKLFF
NA	TRBV6-5	NA	TRBJ2-7	TGTGCCAGCAACAAACCGCCTTCTTACGAGCAGTACTTC	CASNKPPSYEQYF
TRBD1	TRBV27	few	TRBJ1-3	TGTGCCAGCAGGACAGGGGGATCAGGAAACACCATATATTTT	CASRTGGSGNTIYF
TRBD2	TRBV19	NA	TRBJ2-1	TGTGCCAGTAGTATGAGCGGGAGAACTCCCTACAATGAGCAGTTCTTC	CASSMSGRTPYNEQFF
TRBD2	TRBV7-9	NA	TRBJ2-1	TGTGCCAGCAGCCCATCTAGCGGGGAGTACAATGAGCAGTTCTTC	CASSPSSGEYNEQFF
NA	TRBV2	NA	TRBJ2-7	TGTGCCAGCAGTCCCCAGGTGTCTGGCTACGAGCAGTACTTC	CASSPQVSGYEQYF
TRBD2	TRBV4-1	NA	TRBJ2-5	TGCGCCAGCAGCCCATACGGACTAGCGGGAGGACAAGAGACCCAGTACTTC	CASSPYGLAGGQETQYF
TRBD2	TRBV5-1	NA	TRBJ2-2	TGCGCCAGCAGCTTTACAGCGGGGGGGCTGGAGCTGTTTTTT	CASSFTAGGLELFF
NA	TRBV29-1	NA	TRBJ2-2	TGCAGCGTTGGCCCTACTACGGTGGGGGAGCTGTTTTTT	CSVGPTTVGELFF
TRBD1	TRBV19	few	TRBJ1-1	TGTGCCAGTAGTGCGGACAGGGGGAACACTGAAGCTTTCTTT	CASSADRGNTEAFF
NA	TRBV6-1	NA	TRBJ2-2	TGTGCCAGCAGTGAGAGGTCCGGCGGGATTTTGGCGAACACCGGGGAGCTGTTTTTT	CASSERSGGILANTGELFF
NA	TRBV27	few	TRBJ1-5	TGTGCCAGCCGCCCTTGGGGACATAGCAATCAGCCCCAGCATTTT	CASRPWGHSNQPQHF
TRBD1	TRBV10-2	NA	TRBJ1-1	TGCGCCAGCAGTGAGTCGACAGGGGTCAACACTGAAGCTTTCTTT	CASSESTGVNTEAFF
NA	TRBV5-5	NA	TRBJ2-7	TGTGCCAGCTTGAAAACCTTGCGGGGTACCTACGAGCAGTACTTC	CASLKTLRGTYEQYF
TRBD1	TRBV6-1	NA	TRBJ1-5	TGTGCCAGCAGTGAGACGGGGACAGGGGGAATTCAGCCCCAGCATTTT	CASSETGTGGIQPQHF
NA	TRBV5-5	once	TRBJ1-1	TGTGCCAGCAGCTTGGACGCGAGGCGGGACACTGAAGCTTTCTTT	CASSLDARRDTEAFF
NA	TRBV2	NA	TRBJ1-4	TGTGCCAGCAGCGCAATAGGGGCGCCCCGAGAAAAACTGTTTTTT	CASSAIGAPREKLFF
TRBD1	TRBV9	NA	TRBJ1-3	TGTGCCAGCAGCGCCGCGACAGGGTCTGGAAACACCATATATTTT	CASSAATGSGNTIYF
NA	TRBV1	NA	TRBJ1-1	TGCACCAGCAGCCAAGATCTAAGGGACAGCTATCCCGGAGCTGAAGCTTTCTTT	CTSSQDLRDSYPGAEAFF
NA	TRBV2	once	TRBJ2-1	TGTGCCAGCAGCCAAACTAGTATGGGCCCGAAAGAGCAGTTCTTC	CASSQTSMGPKEQFF
TRBD1	TRBV5-1	NA	TRBJ2-1	TGCGCCAGCAGCGGACAGGTTGGGGGTGAGCAGTTCTTC	CASSGQVGGEQFF
NA	TRBV7-9	NA	TRBJ1-4	TGTGCCAGCAGCTGGATGACAGGTCGACCTTTGAAACTGTTTTTT	CASSWMTGRPLKLFF